The 12 T cell receptor beta chains presented below share a single source sample, sequenced in a study of molecular identifiers for immune sequencing clone quantification. In TCRdb, the PCR reads were re-called with MiXCR into one record per CDR3 protein. The sample holds 15,000 to 20,000 distinct CDR3 sequences, roughly 20% seen once. The sample comprised naive CD8+ T cells from blood, with Jurkat cell RNA spiked in. Subset denoted: FACS-sorted CD8+CD4-CCR7+CD45RA+ naive T cells. All receptors come from a human donor in good health. Some libraries in this study had Jurkat cell RNA spiked in.

The chain links TRBV27 to TRBJ2-2; no reliable D call. CDR3 length equals 14 residues. V was pared by 5 bases and J by 6 bases, with 13 bases between. Germline CDR1 reads MNHEY; CDR2 reads SMNVEV (reference sequence). The CDR3 DNA follows: TGTGCCAGCAGTCCGCTAGGGATATCCGGGGAGCTGTTTTTT. Translating it yields CASSPLGISGELFF.

There are many counts of this clonotype. The gene calls are TRBV28 and TRBJ2-5; D may be TRBD2 (6 bases). From germline, CDR1 is MDHEN and CDR2 SYDVKM. With 2 bases removed from V and 1 base from J, the gap between germline ends came to 8 bases. This CDR3 region has 14 residues. This CDR3 reads CASSLGSGQETQYF. DNA of the CDR3: TGTGCCAGCAGTTTAGGTAGCGGCCAAGAGACCCAGTACTTC.

This clonotype was observed a few times. V usage is TRBV29-1 and J usage is TRBJ1-1; tentatively, D is TRBD1 (6 bases). CDR1 is SQVTM and CDR2 is ANQGSEA in the germline V gene. This CDR3 has 14 amino acids. V was trimmed by 8 bases and J by 5 bases, leaving 21 bases between them. CDR3 in amino acids: CSIPSGGPITEAFF. The CDR3 bases are TGCAGCATTCCTAGTGGGGGGCCGATTACTGAAGCTTTCTTT. Using reference TRBV29-1 and TRBJ1-1 for the parts outside the CDR3, the full variable domain is SAVISQKPSRDICQRGTSLTIQCQVDSQVTMMFWYRQQPGQSLTLIATANQGSEATYESGFVIDKFPISRPNLTFSTLTVSNMSPEDSSIYLCSIPSGGPITEAFFGQGTRLTVV.

About this clonotype itself: With a much larger clone just one base away, this may be a read error. The chain has TRBV20-1 and TRBJ1-2, with D perhaps matching TRBD1 (6 bases). This CDR3 spans 15 amino acids. From germline, CDR1 is DFQATT and CDR2 SNEGSKA (reference sequence). CDR3 DNA sequence: TGCGGTGCTTTCCACAGGGATGTGGAATACTATGGCTACACCTTC. This codes for CGAFHRDVEYYGYTF.

The chain employs TRBV9 and TRBJ2-7, with D possibly being TRBD1 (6 bases). Germline assignment: CDR1 SGDLS and CDR2 YYNGEE. Trimming removed 4 bases from V and 3 bases from J, with 20 bases in between. The CDR3 runs to 16 residues. In nucleotides, the CDR3 is TGTGCCAGCAGCCCCCACTTCGGACAGTACGTCTACGAGCAGTACTTC. This translates into CASSPHFGQYVYEQYF.

This clonotype was detected a few times. CDR3 in amino acids: CASSFYITDTQYF. The CDR3 DNA sequence: TGTGCCAGCAGTTTTTATATAACGGATACGCAGTATTTT. The chain combines TRBV28 with TRBJ2-3; no clear D gene. This CDR3 region has 13 residues. Germline CDR1 is MDHEN and CDR2 is SYDVKM. Trimming removed 3 bases at V and 6 bases at J, with 10 bases between.

A word on this clonotype: This could be a read error, since a much larger clone is one nucleotide away. This chain connects TRBV15 to TRBJ2-3; tentative D call: TRBD1 (6 bases). CDR1 is LNHNV, CDR2 YYDKDF, per germline (reference sequence). The CDR3 contains 15 residues. V was clipped by 5 bases and J by 6 bases, with 18 bases between them. The CDR3 bases are TGTGCCACCAGCTCAACCTGGGACAACGGGGATACGCAGTATTTT. It specifies CATSSTWDNGDTQYF.

The sample holds many counts of this clonotype. V and J are TRBV27 and TRBJ2-7; 8 nucleotides align to TRBD2. J lost 2 bases, V lost 5 bases, and 11 bases had no gene match. The CDR3 totals 16 residues. Germline CDR1 is MNHEY and CDR2 is SMNVEV (reference sequence). The CDR3 DNA reads as TGTGCCAGCAGTCCCTCGGGGGGGGATACCACCTACGAGCAGTACTTC. It translates to CASSPSGGDTTYEQYF.

This clonotype was recorded a few times. Being one base from a much bigger clone, this may be a read error. The J gene is TRBJ2-1, the V gene TRBV29-1; D remains ambiguous. The germline V gene encodes CDR1 SQVTM and CDR2 ANQGSEA. The CDR3 sequence is 12 residues long. The CDR3 DNA is TGCAGCGTTGACCGAGCCTACAATGGGCAGTTCTTC. This gives the protein CSVDRAYNGQFF.

This clonotype has a count of ten or more. The J gene is TRBJ2-5, the V gene TRBV28, with D possibly being TRBD2 (5 bases). The V gene's germline CDR1 is MDHEN and CDR2 SYDVKM. Trimming took off 4 bases at V and 9 bases at J, with 30 bases between the two ends. This CDR3 has 18 residues. This CDR3 is CASSSLLPGRTPVLSQYF. The CDR3 nucleotides read TGTGCCAGCAGTTCCCTCTTACCGGGAAGAACACCGGTCTTGTCCCAGTACTTC.

This clonotype was picked up many times. The chain is built from TRBV5-1 and TRBJ1-5; the match to TRBD1 covers 8 bases. The CDR3 spans 16 residues. Germline-derived CDR1 and CDR2 are SGHRS and YFSETQ. V gave up 0 bases and J gave up 3 bases; unmatched junction bases: 5. The CDR3 region is CASSLGDRSYNQPQHF. CDR3 DNA: TGCGCCAGCAGCTTGGGGGACAGGAGCTACAATCAGCCCCAGCATTTT.

The chain employs TRBV6-2 or TRBV6-3 and TRBJ2-5; the D is unclear. The CDR3 spans 12 residues. Trimming cost V 4 bases and J 5 bases, with 8 bases left between them. The V gene's germline CDR1 is MNHEY and CDR2 SVGEGT. CDR3 in amino acids: CASSSLGETQYF. The DNA for the CDR3 is TGTGCCAGCAGTTCCTTGGGGGAGACCCAGTACTTC.